These T cell receptor beta chains were read from a single sample in a study of GPR56 and killer-like receptors on CD4 memory cells. TCRdb derives one entry per CDR3 protein from the reads, leaving out DNA. The sample has 2,500 to 3,000 distinct CDR3 sequences. The sequenced sample consisted of memory CD4+ T cells from blood. The receptors stem from a human donor in good health. The CDR3 runs from the conserved cysteine through the conserved F or W. Each record gives: J gene, CDR3 length, clone size, V gene, CDR3 protein. Only part of the rows carry a size: once, few, many, or a class if the clone is expanded.

TRBJ1-1 | 14 | medium-sized | TRBV10-3 | CAISAGVDDTEAFF
TRBJ2-3 | 14 | NA | TRBV5-1 | CASSLGTGADTQYF
TRBJ1-1 | 17 | medium-sized | TRBV29-1 | CSVATPREGTQTTEAFF
TRBJ2-3 | 12 | NA | TRBV12-3/TRBV12-4 | CASSLVGDTQYF
TRBJ2-5 | 16 | NA | TRBV25-1 | CASSDPGRGADETQYF
TRBJ2-7 | 14 | NA | TRBV20-1 | CSASPPSGEYEQYF
TRBJ2-5 | 14 | NA | TRBV20-1 | CSASRGRGRGTQYF
TRBJ1-2 | 13 | medium-sized | TRBV6-5 | CASSRASNYGYTF
TRBJ1-1 | 13 | medium-sized | TRBV12-3/TRBV12-4 | CASRATEYTEAFF
TRBJ2-1 | 15 | medium-sized | TRBV5-4 | CASSETGDSYNEQFF
TRBJ2-7 | 15 | medium-sized | TRBV7-2 | CASSLGTGGSYEQYF
TRBJ2-7 | 13 | medium-sized | TRBV6-2/TRBV6-3 | CASSRDRTYEQYF
TRBJ1-1 | 13 | medium-sized | TRBV6-5 | CAGETGENTEAFF
TRBJ2-7 | 15 | medium-sized | TRBV6-2/TRBV6-3 | CASRGDRPTSYEQYF
TRBJ2-7 | 13 | medium-sized | TRBV29-1 | CSVDGTGSYEQYF
TRBJ2-2 | 15 | NA | TRBV9 | CASSVGAVNTGELFF